One sample yielded the 13 T cell receptor beta chains listed below, sequenced in a study of blood T cell repertoires in COVID-19. Method: immunoSEQ multiplex PCR; TCRdb's copy keeps in-frame clones and lacks some. This repertoire shows approximately 150,000 clones, around 84% found once; its top ten account for about 8.6%. The sequencing sample was made of PBMCs or T cells enriched from blood (not recorded which). The receptors originated from a woman in her forties or fifties who had recovered from COVID-19.

The gene calls are TRBV7-2 and TRBJ2-1; 9 positions match TRBD1. CDR1 is SGHTA, CDR2 FQGNSA, per germline. V was pared by 5 bases and J by 9 bases, with 11 bases of the junction left unmatched. The CDR3 has 15 residues. The CDR3 DNA is TGTGCCAGCAGCCAGTCCCGGGACAGGGACGGTGAGCAGTTCTTC. Residues: CASSQSRDRDGEQFF.

This clone was seen just once. This chain links TRBV11-2 with TRBJ1-2; TRBD1 aligns across 8 bases. After removal of 3 bases from V and 8 bases from J, the junction contained 8 bases not matched to a gene. There are 14 residues in the CDR3. CDR1 and CDR2 (germline): SGHAT, FQNNGV. This CDR3 is CASSFDRGGLGYTF. In DNA, the CDR3 is TGTGCCAGCAGCTTTGACAGGGGCGGTCTGGGCTACACCTTC.

V usage is TRBV28 and J usage is TRBJ1-4, with D possibly matching TRBD1 (5 bases). The CDR3 spans 12 residues. V lost 11 bases and J 4 bases, leaving 11 bases between the germline ends. The germline CDR1 and CDR2 sequences are MDHEN and SYDVKM. CDR3 amino acids: CASTVLNEKLFF. The CDR3 region has the DNA TGTGCCTCGACAGTTCTTAATGAAAAACTGTTTTTT.

CDR3 residues: CASSRDRDTGELFF. CDR3 DNA: TGTGCCAGTAGTAGGGACAGGGACACCGGGGAGCTGTTTTTT. The chain employs TRBV19 and TRBJ2-2; 9 positions match TRBD1. The CDR3 totals 14 residues. J gave up 3 bases and V 4 bases, and 0 bases lay outside the gene matches. Germline-derived CDR1 and CDR2 are LNHDA and SQIVND (reference sequence).

The chain uses TRBV3-1 (or the pseudogene TRBV3-2) and TRBJ2-7; a possible D gene is TRBD2 (6 bases). Looked up from germline, CDR1 is LGHDT and CDR2 is YNNKEL (reference sequence). This CDR3 comprises 13 residues. V lost 7 bases, J lost 7 bases, and 17 bases lay in between. The CDR3 reads CASTTGVRGEQYF. The CDR3 region has the DNA TGTGCCAGCACCACAGGTGTTCGGGGGGAGCAGTACTTC.

The rearrangement links TRBV7-2 to TRBJ1-2; TRBD1 aligns across 7 bases. This CDR3 has 16 amino acids. Germline V gene data show CDR1 as SGHTA and CDR2 as FQGNSA. V lost 0 bases, J lost 2 bases, and 6 bases stayed unmatched. The CDR3 spells CASSLAPMTGNYGYTF. The CDR3 region has the DNA TGTGCCAGCAGCTTAGCTCCCATGACAGGGAACTATGGCTACACCTTC. Full variable domain (outside the CDR3, taken from reference TRBV7-2 and TRBJ1-2): GAGVSQSPSNKVTEKGKDVELRCDPISGHTALYWYRQSLGQGLEFLIYFQGNSAPDKSGLPSDRFSAERTGGSVSTLTIQRTQQEDSAVYLCASSLAPMTGNYGYTFGSGTRLTVV.

The chain has TRBV7-9 and TRBJ1-5; no definite D call. This CDR3 spans 14 amino acids. CDR1 is SEHNR, CDR2 FQNEAQ, per germline (reference sequence). V was shortened by 5 bases and J by 4 bases, with 12 bases between the two germline ends. Written as DNA, the CDR3 is TGTGCCAGCAGCGGGAGTGGGCCAAATCAGCCCCAGCATTTT. This gives the protein CASSGSGPNQPQHF.

This clone was observed a few times. The genes are TRBV7-2 and TRBJ1-2; perhaps TRBD1 as D (6 bases). CDR3 size: 15 residues. Germline CDR1 SGHTA, CDR2 FQGNSA. V lost 6 bases to trimming and J lost 5 bases, with 19 bases between them. This CDR3 is CASSLEARGGYGYTF. Here the CDR3 DNA reads TGTGCCAGCAGTCTGGAGGCTAGGGGGGGGTATGGCTACACCTTC. The full variable domain, with the rest looked up from reference TRBV7-2 and TRBJ1-2, is GAGVSQSPSNKVTEKGKDVELRCDPISGHTALYWYRQSLGQGLEFLIYFQGNSAPDKSGLPSDRFSAERTGGSVSTLTIQRTQQEDSAVYLCASSLEARGGYGYTFGSGTRLTVV.

The chain uses TRBV7-8 and TRBJ1-2; D might be TRBD1 (6 bases). The germline gives CDR1 SGHVS, CDR2 FQNEAQ. The CDR3 spans 14 residues. Trimming shortened V by 4 bases and J by 2 bases, and 11 bases separated the two germline ends. The CDR3 loop is CASSSGAFNYGYTF. For the CDR3, the DNA is TGTGCCAGCAGCTCAGGGGCGTTCAACTATGGCTACACCTTC.

V gene TRBV28 combines with J gene TRBJ1-1, with D possibly matching TRBD1 (6 bases). V lost 4 bases to trimming and J lost 6 bases, with 12 bases between them. CDR1 is MDHEN and CDR2 is SYDVKM in the germline V gene. The CDR3 length is 13 residues. The CDR3 sequence: CASSSGHRAEAFF. As DNA, the CDR3 is TGTGCCAGCAGTTCGGGACACCGAGCTGAAGCTTTCTTT.

The chain carries TRBV19 and TRBJ2-4, with D possibly matching TRBD1 (6 bases). Germline CDR1 is LNHDA and CDR2 is SQIVND (reference sequence). The CDR3 extends over 18 amino acids. The V and J ends lost 3 bases and 0 bases respectively, with 18 bases between them. In nucleotides, the CDR3 is TGTGCCAGTAGTATGTCCGGCCCGGGACACCTAGCCAAAAACATTCAGTACTTC. Translation gives CASSMSGPGHLAKNIQYF.

The V and J genes are TRBV7-6 and TRBJ1-3, with D perhaps TRBD1 (6 bases). Germline values: CDR1 SGHVS, CDR2 FNYEAQ. The V end was cut by 0 bases, the J end by 6 bases, with 12 bases between. The CDR3 has 15 residues. CDR3 in amino acids: CASSLAGGLENTIYF. In DNA form, the CDR3 reads TGTGCCAGCAGCTTAGCGGGGGGGCTTGAAAACACCATATATTTT.

V gene TRBV10-3 combines with J gene TRBJ2-1, with D perhaps matching TRBD1 (6 bases). In germline, CDR1 is ENHRY, CDR2 SYGVKD. V lost 7 bases to trimming and J lost 2 bases, with 9 bases between them. The CDR3 sequence is 13 residues long. The DNA for the CDR3 is TGTGCCATCACCAGGGGACCCTACAATGAGCAGTTCTTC. It encodes CAITRGPYNEQFF.